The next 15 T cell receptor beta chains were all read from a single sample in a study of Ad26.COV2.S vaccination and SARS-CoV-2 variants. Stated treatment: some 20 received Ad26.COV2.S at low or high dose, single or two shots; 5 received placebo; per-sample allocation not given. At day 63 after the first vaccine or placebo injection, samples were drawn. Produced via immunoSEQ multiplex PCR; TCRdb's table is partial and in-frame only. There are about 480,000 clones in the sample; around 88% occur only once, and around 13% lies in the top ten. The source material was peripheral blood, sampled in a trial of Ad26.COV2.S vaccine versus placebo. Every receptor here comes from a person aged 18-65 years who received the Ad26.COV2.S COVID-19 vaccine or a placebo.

The CDR3 region is CASSIGRARPNTEAFF. The DNA of the CDR3 is TGTGCCAGTAGTATAGGCCGGGCGCGACCAAACACTGAAGCTTTCTTT. The J gene is TRBJ1-1, the V gene TRBV19; D ambiguous. The CDR3 is 16 residues long. The V end lost 1 base, the J end lost 2 bases, and 14 bases lay between the germline ends. Germline CDR1 and CDR2: LNHDA and SQIVND (reference sequence).

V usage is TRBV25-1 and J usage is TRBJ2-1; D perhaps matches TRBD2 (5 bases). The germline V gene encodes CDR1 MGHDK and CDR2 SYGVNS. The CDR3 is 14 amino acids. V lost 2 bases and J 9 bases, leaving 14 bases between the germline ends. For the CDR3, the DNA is TGTGCCAGCAGTGAACAAGGGCTAGCAGGTGAGCAGTTCTTC. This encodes CASSEQGLAGEQFF.

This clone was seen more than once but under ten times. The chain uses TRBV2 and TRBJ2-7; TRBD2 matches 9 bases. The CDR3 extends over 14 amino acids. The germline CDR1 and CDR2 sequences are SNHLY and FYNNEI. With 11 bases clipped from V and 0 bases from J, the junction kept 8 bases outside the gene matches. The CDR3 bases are TGTGCCGGGGGGAGCGGGGGGAGCTCCTACGAGCAGTACTTC. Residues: CAGGSGGSSYEQYF.

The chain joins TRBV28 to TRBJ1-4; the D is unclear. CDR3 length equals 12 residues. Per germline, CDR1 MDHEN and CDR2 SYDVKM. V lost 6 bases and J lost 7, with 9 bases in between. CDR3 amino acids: CASRLAGEKLFF. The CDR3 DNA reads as TGTGCCAGCAGGCTAGCAGGTGAAAAACTGTTTTTT.

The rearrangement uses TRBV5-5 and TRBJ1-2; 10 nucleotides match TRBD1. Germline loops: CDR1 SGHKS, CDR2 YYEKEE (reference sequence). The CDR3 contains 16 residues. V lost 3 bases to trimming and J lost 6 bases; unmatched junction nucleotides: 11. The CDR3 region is CASSSTTPGTGDGYTF. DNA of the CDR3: TGTGCCAGCAGCTCGACCACCCCCGGGACAGGGGATGGCTACACCTTC.

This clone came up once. The CDR3: CASSLFPPGRVAGDVRNTQYF. The DNA of the CDR3 is TGTGCCAGCAGTCTCTTCCCCCCGGGGCGCGTAGCGGGAGATGTTAGGAATACGCAGTATTTT. The rearrangement joins TRBV28 to TRBJ2-3; 9 bases are shared with TRBD2. The germline V gene encodes CDR1 MDHEN and CDR2 SYDVKM. Unmatched junction bases numbered 28, after V lost 5 bases and J lost 7 bases. This CDR3 is built from 21 residues.

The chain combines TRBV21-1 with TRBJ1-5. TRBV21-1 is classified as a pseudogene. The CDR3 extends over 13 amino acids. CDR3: CASSKEMNQPQHF. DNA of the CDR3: TGTGCCAGCAGCAAAGAGATGAATCAGCCCCAGCATTTT.

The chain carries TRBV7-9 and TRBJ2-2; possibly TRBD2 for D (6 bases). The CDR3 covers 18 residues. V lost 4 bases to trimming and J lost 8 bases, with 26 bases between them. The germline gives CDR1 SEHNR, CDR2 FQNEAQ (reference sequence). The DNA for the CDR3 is TGTGCCAGCAGCTCGTCCCGGGACTCATCTTTTAAGGCTGGGGAGCTGTTTTTT. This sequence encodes CASSSSRDSSFKAGELFF. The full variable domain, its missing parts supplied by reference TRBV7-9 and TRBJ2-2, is DTGVSQNPRHKITKRGQNVTFRCDPISEHNRLYWYRQTLGQGPEFLTYFQNEAQLEKSRLLSDRFSAERPKGSFSTLEIQRTEQGDSAMYLCASSSSRDSSFKAGELFFGEGSRLTVL.

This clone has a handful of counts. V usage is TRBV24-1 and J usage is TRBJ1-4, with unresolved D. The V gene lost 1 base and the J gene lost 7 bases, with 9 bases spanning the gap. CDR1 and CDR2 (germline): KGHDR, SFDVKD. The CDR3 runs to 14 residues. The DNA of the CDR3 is TGTGCCACCAGTGATTTTTACAGACCTGAAAAACTGTTTTTT. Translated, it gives CATSDFYRPEKLFF.

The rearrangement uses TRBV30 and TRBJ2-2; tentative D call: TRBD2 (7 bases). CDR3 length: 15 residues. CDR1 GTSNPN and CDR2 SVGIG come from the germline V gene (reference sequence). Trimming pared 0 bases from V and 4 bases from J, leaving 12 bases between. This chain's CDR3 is CAWSVGGAGTGELFF. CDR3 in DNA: TGTGCCTGGAGTGTAGGGGGGGCTGGCACCGGGGAGCTGTTTTTT.

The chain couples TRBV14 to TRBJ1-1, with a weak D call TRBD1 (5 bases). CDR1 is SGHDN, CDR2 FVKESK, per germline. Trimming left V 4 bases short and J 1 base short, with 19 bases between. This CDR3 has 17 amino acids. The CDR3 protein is CASSRRTGGARNTEAFF. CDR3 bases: TGTGCCAGCAGCCGCCGAACGGGGGGTGCGAGGAACACTGAAGCTTTCTTT.

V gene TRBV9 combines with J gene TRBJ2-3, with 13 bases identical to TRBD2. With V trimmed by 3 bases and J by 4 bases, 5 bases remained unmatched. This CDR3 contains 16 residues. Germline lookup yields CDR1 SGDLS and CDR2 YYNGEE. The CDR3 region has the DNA TGTGCCAGCAGCGGGACTAGCGGGAGCGGGGCAGATACGCAGTATTTT. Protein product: CASSGTSGSGADTQYF.

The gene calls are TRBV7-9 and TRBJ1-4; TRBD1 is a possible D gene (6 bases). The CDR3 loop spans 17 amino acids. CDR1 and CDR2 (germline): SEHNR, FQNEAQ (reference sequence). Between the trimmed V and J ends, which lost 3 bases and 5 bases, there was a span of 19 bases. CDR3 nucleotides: TGTGCCAGCAGCTTGAACAGCGTAGGGGGAAGGAATGAAAAACTGTTTTTT. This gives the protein CASSLNSVGGRNEKLFF. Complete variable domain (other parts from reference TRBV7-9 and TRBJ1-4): DTGVSQNPRHKITKRGQNVTFRCDPISEHNRLYWYRQTLGQGPEFLTYFQNEAQLEKSRLLSDRFSAERPKGSFSTLEIQRTEQGDSAMYLCASSLNSVGGRNEKLFFGSGTQLSVL.

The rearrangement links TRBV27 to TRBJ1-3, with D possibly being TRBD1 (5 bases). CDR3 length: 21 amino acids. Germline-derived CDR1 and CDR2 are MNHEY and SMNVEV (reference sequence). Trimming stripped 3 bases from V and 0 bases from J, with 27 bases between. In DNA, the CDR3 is TGTGCCAGCAGTTTGCGTACGGGGCGGATACCTAACGGGCGCTCTGGAAACACCATATATTTT. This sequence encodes CASSLRTGRIPNGRSGNTIYF.

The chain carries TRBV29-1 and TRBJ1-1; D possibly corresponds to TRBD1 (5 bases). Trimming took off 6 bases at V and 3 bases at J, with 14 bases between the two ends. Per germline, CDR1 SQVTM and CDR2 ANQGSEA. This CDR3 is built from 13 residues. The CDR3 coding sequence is TGCAGCGTGGGCCTGGGGGAGGACACTGAAGCTTTCTTT. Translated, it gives CSVGLGEDTEAFF.